The subject of this entry is one T cell receptor beta chain. The antigen is unknown. This entry comes from a study of cytomegalovirus exposure and HLA in healthy donors. The study's findings and limits: Investigators reported 150 to 200 TCR beta chains as tied to cytomegalovirus. TCR beta V- and J-gene trimming, according to a later analysis, was linked to a missense DCLRE1C variant.

Primers: 60 Vbeta forward and 13 Jbeta reverse. Data came from immunoSEQ multiplex PCR; TCRdb stores just in-frame clones and leaves some out. There are 100,000 to 150,000 clones in the sample; over 65% occur only once, and about 1.8% lies in the top ten. The CDR3 consists of 15 residues. V lost 1 base, J lost 5 bases, and 3 bases stayed unmatched. Germline-derived CDR1 and CDR2 are PRHDT and FYEKMQ (reference sequence). The rearrangement uses TRBV13 and TRBJ2-1; 9 bases are a match to TRBD2. What was sequenced was PBMCs. This sequence originates from a man younger than 30 in good health and CMV-seronegative. CDR3 protein: CASSLASGENNEQFF. In nucleotides, the CDR3 is TGTGCCAGCAGCTTAGCTAGCGGGGAGAACAATGAGCAGTTCTTC.